This record looks at one TCR beta chain sequence and its context. This clone's antigen is unknown. No base quality values were provided; no much bigger clone lies one nucleotide off. TCRbeta CDR3 regions were amplified from genomic DNA by means of the immunoSEQ Assay, a bias-controlled multiplex PCR. In the authors' own workflow: The number of nucleated cells in each sample was estimated by amplification of reference gene primers within the assay. To quantify the absolute abundance of each unique TCRbeta CDR3 rearrangement, sequence reads were collapsed and filtered. For each sample, productive Simpson clonality was calculated as the square root of Simpson's diversity index over productive rearrangements. TCRdb's version of the immuneACCESS table is confined to in-frame rearrangements and falls short of the full clone set. An unresolved V gene accounts for under half of the shortfall where checked; the remainder is of unknown origin. That table is the source of V, J and clone size, and D and trimming were worked out from the DNA. The sample data list a few hundred thousand clones, and about 82% of these were observed just once. The ten most abundant clones make up around 1.5% of the sample.

The data are from a study of blood T cell repertoires in COVID-19 (dated by TCRdb to about 2020). Study-level background: Samples from collaborators originated in the United States, Italy and Spain and spanned both the acute and convalescent phases of COVID-19. The sample metadata nearly always contained a de-identified subject ID, COVID-19 status, age in years and sex. Where HLA class I and class II types were available, the types were taken from metadata supplied by the sample provider, not from assay-based typing. The prospective study material was composed of cDNA or gDNA derived from T cells, B-cell-depleted T cells, or PBMCs. The repertoires were released in a freely available public database meant as a resource for research on the immune response to SARS-CoV-2. Samples came from the ongoing ImmuneRACE study (first 160 participants) plus 1,254 subjects from 6 global collaborators. Deeply sampled blood TCRbeta repertoires from subjects exposed to, actively infected with, or recovered from COVID-19 were included in the dataset. What the study reported, not specific to this receptor: How much clinical and demographic metadata was included differed by source and by participant, and the metadata was provided uncurated.

Each collaborating institution followed its own protocols to collect whole blood in K2EDTA tubes. For TCRbeta analysis, collaborators shipped samples as frozen whole blood, isolated PBMCs, or DNA extracted from either of those sample types. The germline V gene (reference sequence) specifies SEHNR as CDR1 and FQNEAQ as CDR2. From cysteine to phenylalanine, the CDR3 is 14 amino acids long. Left in the record is the CDR3 DNA by itself, 42 bases read in frame from the first base. The germline V and J ends show losses of 3 bases and 9 bases respectively, and no gene match explains 7 bases of the junction.

The sequence was collected from a woman in her forties or fifties with acute or convalescent COVID-19. The sequenced sample consisted of peripheral blood. The sequence joins TRBV7-9 to TRBJ2-1; 8 central bases correspond to TRBD2. The nucleotides read TGTGCCAGCAGCTTCCCGGGACTAGGCAGTGAGCAGTTCTTC. Translated, it gives CASSFPGLGSEQFF.